Sequencing of this TCR beta chain was carried out in a study of CD8 T cells in Susac syndrome. V lost 0 bases and J lost 3; bases outside the gene matches: 4. CDR3 length: 15 residues. CDR1 SGDLS and CDR2 YYNGEE come from the germline V gene. The multiple sclerosis control cohort comprised treatment-naive individuals presenting with stable or active relapsing-remitting disease. CD8+ and CD4+ T cells were negatively isolated; TEMRA cells were FACS-enriched. A quantity of about 0.45 to 1 ug RNA underwent reverse transcription using random hexamers. Each CDR3 protein gets one entry after TCRdb re-called the immunoSEQ multiplex PCR reads with MiXCR. The sample consists of about 160,000 distinct CDR3 sequences, 94% of them appearing once.

Sequencing used CD4+ T cells from PBMCs. The sequence was obtained from a human donor with multiple sclerosis. The chain joins TRBV9 to TRBJ1-1, with 8 bases aligning to TRBD1. The CDR3 here is CASSVAGQGDTEAFF. The CDR3 region has the DNA TGTGCCAGCAGCGTAGCTGGACAGGGAGACACTGAAGCTTTCTTT. Filled out from reference TRBV9 and TRBJ1-1, the complete variable domain reads DSGVTQTPKHLITATGQRVTLRCSPRSGDLSVYWYQQSLDQGLQFLIQYYNGEERAKGNILERFSAQQFPDLHSELNLSSLELGDSALYFCASSVAGQGDTEAFFGQGTRLTVV.